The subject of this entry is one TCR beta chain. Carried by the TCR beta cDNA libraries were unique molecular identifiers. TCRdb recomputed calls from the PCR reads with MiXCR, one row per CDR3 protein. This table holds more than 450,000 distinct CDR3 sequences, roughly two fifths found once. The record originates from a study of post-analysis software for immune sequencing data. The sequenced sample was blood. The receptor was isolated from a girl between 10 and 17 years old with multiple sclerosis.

CDR3 sequence (DNA): TGTGCCAGCAGCTTCTCGGGGGGGTACACAGATACGCAGTATTTT. Amino acid sequence: CASSFSGGYTDTQYF. The J gene is TRBJ2-3, the V gene TRBV7-2, with 8 nucleotides matching TRBD2. This CDR3 is 15 amino acids long. From germline, CDR1 is SGHTA and CDR2 FQGNSA. Losses at the gene ends were 3 bases for V and 2 bases for J; bases not matched to a gene: 4.